Below, 9 T cell receptor beta chains from the same sample are listed, as sequenced in a study of T-cell reconstitution after alpha-beta-depleted transplantation in children. TCRbeta library construction was performed incorporating unique molecular identifiers. TCRdb called the PCR reads again in MiXCR, with one record for every CDR3 protein. The sample lists 490,000 or so distinct CDR3 sequences; over 9.5% were seen once. The starting material was PBMCs, obtained before TCRalphabeta/CD19-depleted stem cell transplant. Source of these receptors: a child aged 2 to 15 with inherited bone marrow failure, due to receive a stem cell transplant.

This clonotype was seen at least ten times. The chain has TRBV29-1 and TRBJ1-1, with D unresolved. V was trimmed by 5 bases and J by 4 bases, leaving 11 bases between them. CDR3 size: 12 residues. The V gene's germline CDR1 is SQVTM and CDR2 ANQGSEA. CDR3 sequence: CSVPDPGTEAFF. Written as DNA, the CDR3 is TGCAGCGTTCCTGACCCGGGCACTGAAGCTTTCTTT.

In its sample, this clonotype was seen many times. This sequence joins TRBV7-2 and TRBJ2-5; 7 positions agree with TRBD1. Trimming cost V 4 bases and J 2 bases; bases outside gene matches: 7. This CDR3 region has 15 residues. Germline CDR1 and CDR2: SGHTA and FQGNSA. CDR3 residues: CASSYRSTGQETQYF. The CDR3 region has the DNA TGTGCCAGCAGCTACCGCTCGACAGGGCAAGAGACCCAGTACTTC.

This clonotype came up many times. V usage is TRBV29-1 and J usage is TRBJ2-7; TRBD2 matches at 8 bases. The CDR3 sequence is 13 residues long. The J segment lost 4 bases and the V segment lost 6 bases, leaving 8 bases of the junction unmatched. The germline V gene has CDR1 SQVTM and CDR2 ANQGSEA. CDR3 loop: CSVGGDIDYEQYF. The CDR3 coding sequence is TGCAGCGTCGGGGGGGACATCGATTACGAGCAGTACTTC.

This clonotype was picked up a small number of times. This rearrangement joins TRBV6-2 or TRBV6-3 to TRBJ2-1; 8 bases align to TRBD2. V was pared by 0 bases and J by 0 bases, with 7 bases of the junction left unmatched. Germline lookup yields CDR1 MNHEY and CDR2 SVGEGT. The CDR3 runs to 18 residues. The CDR3 loop is CASSYSGGGTSSYNEQFF. The CDR3, as DNA: TGTGCCAGCAGTTACTCAGGCGGGGGGACGAGCTCCTACAATGAGCAGTTCTTC.

This clonotype was recorded a few times. The chain couples TRBV20-1 to TRBJ2-3; the match to TRBD1 covers 9 bases. CDR1 is DFQATT and CDR2 is SNEGSKA in the germline V gene (reference sequence). The CDR3 contains 17 residues. V shed 3 bases and J 1 base; nucleotides not matched to a gene: 11. This CDR3 reads CSASILGQGFGTDTQYF. CDR3 DNA: TGCAGTGCTAGTATTCTAGGACAGGGGTTTGGCACAGATACGCAGTATTTT.

This clonotype was observed at least ten times. V and J are TRBV11-2 and TRBJ2-1; 7 positions agree with TRBD1. V was pared by 2 bases and J by 7 bases, with 8 bases of the junction left unmatched. The length of the CDR3 is 15 residues. In germline, CDR1 is SGHAT, CDR2 FQNNGV. CDR3 protein: CASSLYGQVRNEQFF. Written as DNA, the CDR3 is TGTGCCAGCAGCTTATATGGACAGGTCAGGAATGAGCAGTTCTTC.

This clonotype was observed many times. The chain employs TRBV7-9 and TRBJ2-7; D is possibly TRBD1 or TRBD2 (6 bases each). Trimming shortened V by 2 bases and J by 3 bases, and 14 bases separated the two germline ends. CDR3 length: 15 amino acids. Germline loops: CDR1 SEHNR, CDR2 FQNEAQ (reference sequence). The DNA for the CDR3 is TGTGCCAGCAGCTTAAAGGGGGAGGCTAACTACGAGCAGTACTTC. This codes for CASSLKGEANYEQYF.

V gene TRBV5-1 combines with J gene TRBJ2-5; no reliable D call. Trimming stripped 2 bases from V and 1 base from J, with 6 bases between. Per germline, CDR1 SGHRS and CDR2 YFSETQ. This CDR3 comprises 13 residues. This CDR3 is CASSLGCQETQYF. In DNA, the CDR3 is TGCGCCAGCAGCTTAGGATGCCAAGAGACCCAGTACTTC.

This clonotype has ten or more counts. The gene calls are TRBV10-3 and TRBJ2-2, with 8 positions matching TRBD2. The CDR3 sequence is 15 residues long. J lost 2 bases, V lost 6 bases, and 5 bases had no gene match. CDR1 and CDR2 from the germline V gene are ENHRY and SYGVKD. CDR3 region: CAIRAAGVNTGELFF. The CDR3 nucleotides read TGTGCCATCAGGGCAGCGGGAGTTAACACCGGGGAGCTGTTTTTT.